Listed below are T cell receptor beta chains from one sample, sequenced in a study of cytomegalovirus exposure and HLA in healthy donors. Sequencing used immunoSEQ multiplex PCR; TCRdb keeps in-frame clones, though not all of them. The sample holds some 190,000 clones, about four fifths seen once. The sequencing input was PBMCs. Receptor source: a young man in good health and CMV-seronegative. The CDR3 runs from the conserved cysteine through the conserved F or W. A D gene is named only where the DNA matches it firmly. Some rows mark clone size as missing; the rest say once, few, many or name a class of expanded clone.

j_gene | d_gene | v_gene | abundance | CDR3aa | CDR3nt
TRBJ2-7 | TRBD1 | TRBV9 | - | CASSVGTESSYEQYF | TGTGCCAGCAGCGTCGGGACAGAAAGCTCCTACGAGCAGTACTTC
TRBJ2-3 | - | TRBV7-2 | - | CASSLTRAPDTQYF | TGTGCCAGCAGCTTAACCAGGGCCCCAGATACGCAGTATTTT
TRBJ1-2 | - | TRBV6-5 | - | CASSLDSGYTF | TGTGCCAGCAGCTTAGACTCTGGCTACACCTTC
TRBJ2-1 | TRBD2 | TRBV19 | - | CASIGLAGLYNEQFF | TGTGCCAGTATCGGACTAGCGGGACTTTACAATGAGCAGTTCTTC
TRBJ1-1 | - | TRBV11-2 | - | CASSFGQTMNTEAFF | TGTGCCAGCAGCTTTGGACAGACAATGAACACTGAAGCTTTCTTT
TRBJ2-1 | TRBD1 | TRBV2 | - | CATPYQGQGSRNEQFF | TGTGCCACCCCTTACCAGGGACAGGGGTCGAGGAATGAGCAGTTCTTC
TRBJ1-3 | - | TRBV2 | - | CASSEVAGIGTIYF | TGTGCCAGCAGTGAAGTAGCAGGGATCGGCACCATATATTTT
TRBJ2-3 | TRBD2 | TRBV30 | - | CAWSKNRASGRADTQYF | TGTGCCTGGAGTAAAAACCGGGCTAGCGGGAGGGCAGATACGCAGTATTTT
TRBJ1-2 | TRBD1 | TRBV28 | - | CASRPTGQTYYGYTF | TGTGCCAGCAGACCTACGGGACAGACCTACTATGGCTACACCTTC
TRBJ1-1 | - | TRBV9 | - | CASSVGPMGAGGTEAFF | TGTGCCAGCAGCGTAGGCCCGATGGGGGCTGGGGGCACTGAAGCTTTCTTT
TRBJ1-1 | - | TRBV9 | few | CASSTGGKSTEAFF | TGTGCCAGCAGCACGGGGGGCAAGAGCACTGAAGCTTTCTTT
TRBJ2-7 | - | TRBV9 | - | CASSLQGTRKDEQYF | TGTGCCAGCAGCCTCCAGGGGACAAGGAAAGACGAGCAGTACTTC
TRBJ2-1 | - | TRBV4-3 | - | CASSRTLGSNEQFF | TGCGCCAGCAGCCGCACACTAGGATCCAATGAGCAGTTCTTC
TRBJ2-5 | - | TRBV18 | - | CASSPGRNQETQYF | TGTGCCAGCTCACCAGGGAGGAACCAAGAGACCCAGTACTTC
TRBJ1-1 | - | TRBV19 | - | CASSINRDTEAFF | TGTGCCAGTAGTATCAACAGGGACACTGAAGCTTTCTTT
TRBJ1-1 | TRBD1 | TRBV6-5 | - | CASSLLRRQGGAFF | TGTGCCAGCAGTTTACTCAGACGACAGGGGGGAGCTTTCTTT
TRBJ2-2 | TRBD1 | TRBV4-3 | once | CASSTDRVSTGELFF | TGCGCCAGCAGCACTGACAGGGTTAGCACCGGGGAGCTGTTTTTT
TRBJ2-7 | - | TRBV27 | - | CASSLVPGTEQYF | TGTGCCAGCAGTTTAGTCCCGGGTACCGAGCAGTACTTC
TRBJ2-2 | - | TRBV4-1 | - | CASSQVTVTGTPGELFF | TGCGCCAGCAGCCAAGTCACCGTAACAGGGACACCCGGGGAGCTGTTTTTT
TRBJ2-1 | TRBD2 | TRBV7-3 | - | CASSVQREGPYNEQFF | TGTGCCAGCAGCGTACAGCGGGAGGGCCCCTACAATGAGCAGTTCTTC
TRBJ2-7 | TRBD2 | TRBV5-1 | - | CASSFRGTSGGPSDYEQYF | TGCGCCAGCAGCTTCAGAGGGACTAGCGGGGGGCCATCCGACTACGAGCAGTACTTC
TRBJ2-3 | - | TRBV7-2 | - | CASSNEQGVDTQYF | TGTGCCAGCAGCAATGAACAGGGCGTAGATACGCAGTATTTT
TRBJ2-3 | - | TRBV27 | - | CASSSFTDTQYF | TGTGCCAGCAGTTCCTTCACAGATACGCAGTATTTT
TRBJ2-7 | TRBD2 | TRBV7-8 | - | CASTMGGGPTNEQYF | TGTGCAAGCACTATGGGGGGAGGGCCGACAAACGAGCAGTACTTC
TRBJ1-1 | TRBD1 | TRBV19 | - | CASSILDRGGSEAFF | TGTGCCAGTAGTATTCTGGACAGGGGAGGCTCTGAAGCTTTCTTT